The 9 T cell receptor beta chains in this list originate from one sample, sequenced in a study. TCRdb itself ran the RT-PCR reads through MiXCR, one entry per CDR3 protein. The data hold 550,000 to 750,000 distinct CDR3 sequences, with approximately 15% observed a single time. Material: memory CD4+ T cells from blood. The receptors here all came from a female donor in good health, serving as a healthy control.

This clonotype was counted many times. The chain employs TRBV27 and TRBJ1-4; D is perhaps TRBD1 (5 bases). CDR3 length: 14 amino acids. Between the trimmed V and J ends, which lost 3 bases and 12 bases, there was a span of 17 bases. The germline V gene has CDR1 MNHEY and CDR2 SMNVEV (reference sequence). The CDR3 loop is CASSLGWPPGELFF. The CDR3 DNA reads as TGTGCCAGCAGTTTGGGGTGGCCCCCGGGGGAACTGTTTTTT. The variable domain in full, with the rest retrieved from reference TRBV27 and TRBJ1-4, is EAQVTQNPRYLITVTGKKLTVTCSQNMNHEYMSWYRQDPGLGLRQIYYSMNVEVTDKGDVPEGYKVSRKEKRNFPLILESPSPNQTSLYFCASSLGWPPGELFFGSGTQLSVL.

This clonotype was detected ten times or more. J is TRBJ2-5 and V is TRBV20-1; D possibly corresponds to TRBD1 (5 bases). Trimming took off 0 bases at V and 4 bases at J, with 12 bases between the two ends. The CDR3 is 14 residues long. Germline values: CDR1 DFQATT, CDR2 SNEGSKA (reference sequence). The CDR3 DNA reads as TGCAGTGCTAGAGAGTTCAGGGCAGGAGAGACCCAGTACTTC. This gives the protein CSAREFRAGETQYF.

This clonotype has a handful of counts. The chain employs TRBV5-1 and TRBJ2-1, with D unclear. The CDR3 length is 13 residues. V was clipped by 4 bases and J by 6 bases, with 11 bases between them. Germline V gives CDR1 SGHRS, CDR2 YFSETQ. CDR3 DNA: TGCGCCAGCAGCCGGACGACTCTCAATGAGCAGTTCTTC. It yields the protein CASSRTTLNEQFF.

V is TRBV3-1 and J is TRBJ2-7; 15 nucleotides line up with TRBD2. CDR3 length: 15 amino acids. Germline-derived CDR1 and CDR2 are LGHDT and YNNKEL (reference sequence). The ends lost 3 bases at V and 6 bases at J; junction bases unmatched: 3. The CDR3 DNA sequence: TGTGCCAGCAGCCATTCGGGACTAGCGGGGGGCGAGCAGTACTTC. Its translation is CASSHSGLAGGEQYF.

V usage is TRBV5-6 and J usage is TRBJ1-2; 7 bases are shared with TRBD1. The V gene's germline CDR1 is SGHDT and CDR2 YYEEEE. The length of the CDR3 is 13 residues. The V and J ends lost 6 bases and 8 bases, in that order; junction bases with no gene match: 10. This chain's CDR3 is CASTRQGLEGYTF. The DNA of the CDR3 is TGTGCCAGCACCAGACAGGGTCTTGAAGGCTACACCTTC.

This clonotype was counted at least ten times. This chain links TRBV4-3 with TRBJ2-7, with unresolved D. This CDR3 is built from 13 residues. CDR1 is LGHNA and CDR2 is YSLEER in the germline V gene. The V gene lost 1 base and the J gene lost 6 bases, with 10 bases spanning the gap. The CDR3 nucleotides are TGCGCCAGCAGCCAAGTTGGGGAAAGCGAGCAGTACTTC. Translated, it gives CASSQVGESEQYF.

The chain uses TRBV18 and TRBJ1-3, with 10 bases fitting TRBD1. The CDR3 runs 16 residues. J lost 4 bases, V lost 3 bases, and 6 bases had no gene match. CDR1 is KGHSH, CDR2 LQKENI, per germline. The CDR3 DNA is TGTGCCAGCTCACCGGCCGGGACAGGGGCCGGAAACACCATATATTTT. Residues: CASSPAGTGAGNTIYF.

The chain joins TRBV15 to TRBJ2-7; unclear D gene. V dropped 0 bases and J dropped 8 bases, with 14 bases sitting between them. This CDR3 comprises 14 residues. Germline V lookup: CDR1 LNHNV, CDR2 YYDKDF (reference sequence). The CDR3 nucleotides read TGTGCCACCAGCAGAGATCGGGCAGAAAAACAGCAGTACTTC. Its protein product is CATSRDRAEKQQYF. Full variable domain (missing parts from reference TRBV15 and TRBJ2-7): DAMVIQNPRYQVTQFGKPVTLSCSQTLNHNVMYWYQQKSSQAPKLLFHYYDKDFNNEADTPDNFQSRRPNTSFCFLDIRSPGLGDTAMYLCATSRDRAEKQQYFGPGTRLTVT.

The V gene is TRBV5-1, the J gene TRBJ2-3; the match to TRBD2 covers 12 bases. Germline loops: CDR1 SGHRS, CDR2 YFSETQ. After removal of 5 bases from V and 6 bases from J, the junction contained 13 bases not matched to a gene. The CDR3 has 17 amino acids. The CDR3 is CASSLQGLAGFGDTQYF. Written as DNA, the CDR3 is TGCGCCAGCAGTTTACAAGGACTAGCGGGATTCGGTGATACGCAGTATTTT. The full variable domain, with the rest looked up from reference TRBV5-1 and TRBJ2-3, is KAGVTQTPRYLIKTRGQQVTLSCSPISGHRSVSWYQQTPGQGLQFLFEYFSETQRNKGNFPGRFSGRQFSNSRSEMNVSTLELGDSALYLCASSLQGLAGFGDTQYFGPGTRLTVL.